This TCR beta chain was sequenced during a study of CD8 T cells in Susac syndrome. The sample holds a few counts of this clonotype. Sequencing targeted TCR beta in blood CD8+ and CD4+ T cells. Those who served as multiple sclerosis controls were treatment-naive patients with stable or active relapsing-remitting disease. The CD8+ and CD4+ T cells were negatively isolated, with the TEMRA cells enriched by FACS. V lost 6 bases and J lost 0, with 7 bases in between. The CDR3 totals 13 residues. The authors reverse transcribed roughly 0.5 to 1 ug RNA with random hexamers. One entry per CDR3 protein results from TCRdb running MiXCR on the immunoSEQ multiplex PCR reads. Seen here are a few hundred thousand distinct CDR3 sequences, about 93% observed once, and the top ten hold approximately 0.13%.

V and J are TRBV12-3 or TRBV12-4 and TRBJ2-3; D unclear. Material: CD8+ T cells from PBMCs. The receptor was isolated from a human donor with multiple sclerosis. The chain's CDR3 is CASSQVSTDTQYF. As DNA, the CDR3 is TGTGCCAGCAGCCAGGTTAGCACAGATACGCAGTATTTT.